The following is a T cell receptor beta chain sequence with its context. The data were obtained in a study of technical replicates of blood from a few donors. The CDR3 is made up of 13 amino acids. Trimming took 2 bases from V and 2 from J, leaving 7 bases between them. Germline CDR1 reads PRHDT; CDR2 reads FYEKMQ (reference sequence). Libraries were prepared by immunoSEQ multiplex PCR; TCRdb keeps only in-frame clonotypes and omits some of them. The repertoire holds about 79,000 clones, with approximately 94% as singletons. The chain employs TRBV13 and TRBJ2-7; no clear D gene. This TCR was sampled from a human donor in good health. Specimen: T cells isolated from PBMCs. CDR3 sequence (DNA): TGTGCCAGCAGCTTACCGGAGACCTACGAGCAGTACTTC. Encoded protein: CASSLPETYEQYF.